Described below is a single T cell receptor (beta chain) sequence and its context. Its antigen remains unidentified. These data belong to a study of beta chain features in type 1 diabetes. Study-wide points: The similarity of naive, central memory and Treg TCRB repertoires appeared greater among patients than among healthy donors.

Per the germline V gene, CDR1 is SEHNR and CDR2 is FQNEAQ (reference sequence). Trimming removed 5 bases at V and 4 bases at J, with 14 bases between. The CDR3 loop spans 14 amino acids. Of the isolated RNA, all was reverse transcribed, and so the sequenced material was expressed TCRB transcripts. Here immunoSEQ multiplex PCR was the method, and the copy in TCRdb shows in-frame clones only, minus some. This sample has about 360,000 clones, with 10% to 15% found just once. The sequencing sample was made of naive CD4+ T cells from blood. The chain has TRBV7-9 and TRBJ1-1; D gene unclear. The sequence was obtained from a man aged 18 to 30 in good health. CDR3 sequence: CASSREGLGTEAFF. The CDR3 DNA reads as TGTGCCAGCAGCCGCGAGGGTCTCGGCACTGAAGCTTTCTTT.